The sample holds many counts of the clone carrying this T cell receptor beta chain. Unmatched junction bases numbered 9, after V lost 5 bases and J lost 8 bases. This CDR3 region has 16 residues. In germline, CDR1 is WSHSY, CDR2 SAAADI. Preparing the TCRbeta library involved the use of unique molecular identifiers. Each CDR3 protein is one row after TCRdb ran MiXCR on the PCR reads. In the table there are around 71,000 distinct CDR3 sequences, approximately 7.3% of which are singletons. This sample was taken from a study of T-cell reconstitution after alpha-beta-depleted transplantation in children. The chain carries TRBV10-2 and TRBJ2-3, with 14 bases fitting TRBD2. The receptor comes from a human donor who donated a stem cell graft to a child with acute lymphoblastic leukemia. This material consisted of PBMCs from the stem cell graft donor, taken from the stem cell graft. The CDR3 loop reads CASSRLAGGPLGTQYF. In nucleotides, the CDR3 is TGCGCCAGCAGTCGACTAGCGGGAGGGCCCCTCGGTACGCAGTATTTT.